This paragraph reports one T cell receptor beta chain. The antigen is unknown. This specimen belongs to a study of CD8+CD57+ T cells in acquired aplastic anemia. General observations from the study: Patients and controls turned out to have 25 to 30 CD8+ CDR3 sequences in common.

Profiling of TCR beta VDJ combinations and CDR3 sequences used genomic DNA as template. A single record per CDR3 protein comes from TCRdb applying MiXCR to the reads. This sample has approximately 150,000 distinct CDR3 sequences; roughly 43% occur once, and the top ten carry around 1%. Patients picked for sequencing had shown CD8+CD57+ cell expansion detected by flow cytometry. As a group, the patients uniformly had severe acquired aplastic anemia. Patients were therapy-naive when their blood was sampled. This CDR3 spans 17 amino acids. Trimming cost V 0 bases and J 1 base, with 15 bases left between them. Germline V gene lookup returns CDR1 ENHRY and CDR2 SYGVKD.

The sample comprised sorted CD4+, CD8+, or CD8+CD57+ T cells (not recorded which) from PBMCs. The gene calls are TRBV10-3 and TRBJ1-1, with D tentatively TRBD1 (6 bases). The clonotype comes from a human donor with aplastic anemia. The CDR3 nucleotides are TGTGCCATCAGTGAGTCGAATTACCAGGGGAGGAACACTGAAGCTTTCTTT. This translates into CAISESNYQGRNTEAFF.